The present entry profiles one T cell receptor (beta chain) with its context. What it recognizes is unknown. The sample is drawn from a study of tumor and adjacent non-tumor tissue in lung cancer. Study-level results: Shorter survival was associated with higher TCR diversity in tumors.

There are 14 residues in the CDR3. Germline V gene data show CDR1 as SGHRS and CDR2 as YFSETQ. Trimming at V came to 6 bases and at J to 14 bases, leaving 16 bases not matched to a gene. No cell sorting was done before RNA was extracted from the tissue. Distant lung tissue was collected more than 3 cm away from the tumor edge. The library came from three nested PCR rounds adapted from ARM-PCR protocols. TCRdb called the multiplex PCR reads again in MiXCR, with one record for every CDR3 protein. The sample yields roughly 48,000 distinct CDR3 sequences, roughly 60% seen once. This clonotype originated in a woman aged 70-85 years with non-small cell lung cancer. This rearrangement joins TRBV5-1 to TRBJ1-4; 7 nucleotides align to TRBD1. The sequenced material came from distant non-tumor lung tissue. CDR3 bases: TGCGCCAGCAATCGGGACAGACTTAATGGAAATCTGTTTTTT. As protein: CASNRDRLNGNLFF.